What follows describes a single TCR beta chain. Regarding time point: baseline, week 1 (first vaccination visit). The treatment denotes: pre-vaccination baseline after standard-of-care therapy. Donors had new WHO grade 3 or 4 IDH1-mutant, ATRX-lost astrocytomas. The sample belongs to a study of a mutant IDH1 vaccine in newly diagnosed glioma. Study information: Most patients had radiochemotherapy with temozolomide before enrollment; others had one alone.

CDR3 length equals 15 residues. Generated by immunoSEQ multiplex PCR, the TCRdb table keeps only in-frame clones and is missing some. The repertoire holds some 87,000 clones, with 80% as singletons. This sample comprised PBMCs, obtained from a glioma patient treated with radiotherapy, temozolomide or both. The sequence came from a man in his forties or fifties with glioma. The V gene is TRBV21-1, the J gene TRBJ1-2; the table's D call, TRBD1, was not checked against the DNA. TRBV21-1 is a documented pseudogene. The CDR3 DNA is TGTGCCAGCAGCAAAAAGGGACAGGGGGATCGGGGCTACACCTTC. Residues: CASSKKGQGDRGYTF.